This T cell receptor (beta chain) was documented in a study of T cell repertoires and leukemia-associated antigens (dated by TCRdb to between 2018 and 2021). About the full investigation: Each sample yielded about 5.1 to 7 million read pairs and about 3.3 to 5.0 million effective reads, some 16 million effective reads overall. Using in vitro peptide stimulation of healthy T cells, the study set out to figure out what antigen is recognized by a TCR Vbeta21 clone that had previously been found in CML patients. The study at large found these results: No significant differences among the four groups were observed in the numbers of Vbeta genes (about 54), Jbeta genes (over 13), VDJ rearrangements, or unique CDR3s. Antigen specificity and function of the expanded clones were not tested directly and required further investigation.

CD3+ T cells were first rested overnight at approximately 2.7 million cells/mL in RPMI 1640 without fetal bovine serum. Following the manufacturer's instructions, MACS immunomagnetic beads were used to pull CD3+ T cells out of the PBMCs. TRIzol reagent was used to extract total RNA from the cultured T cells. TCRbeta libraries were amplified from RNA by 5' rapid amplification of cDNA ends (5'RACE). Before sequencing, library concentration and integrity were assessed using Qubit, an Agilent instrument, and quantitative PCR. Sequencing of qualified libraries was performed on Illumina HiSeq or MiSeq by a commercial service provider. As for the authors' bioinformatics: TCR sequences in each sample were identified using MiXCR version 1.8.2. For a clone to count as qualified, its CDR3 had to be longer than four amino acids, its nucleotide length had to be in-frame, and the clone could not contain a stop codon. A read containing the complete CDR3 structure was counted as an effective read. Expanded clones were validated by RT-PCR with 24 Vbeta primers, GeneScan spectratyping, and Sanger sequencing. Using fastp trimming at Q25 and MiXCR clonotype assembly, TCRdb reanalyzed the public sequencing data and kept in-frame beta chains. Each record represents a unique CDR3 protein, reported with the most common genes and DNA among its rows. The V and J calls come from TCRdb's annotation, not from the publication. In all, the sample holds around 9,400 distinct CDR3 sequences, and approximately 40% of those were seen once. The ten top clones hold 55% to 60% of the sample.

This clonotype is considered medium-sized (0.01 to 0.1%). Its antigen specificity is not known. No base-level quality is on record; no much larger clone is a single base apart. The CDR3 sequence holds 15 residues, the cysteine and phenylalanine included. Just the 45-base CDR3 DNA is kept, in frame starting at base 1. Via the germline V gene (reference sequence), CDR1 is SGHKS and CDR2 YYEKEE. V gives up 0 bases and J gives up 1 base, and the segment between their germline ends measures 10 bases. The TCR comes from a female donor in good health. The chain is made from TRBV5-5 and TRBJ1-1, with a weak D call of TRBD1 (6 bases match). The sequenced material came from CD3+ T cells sorted from blood and cultured. The nucleotides read TGTGCCAGCAGCTTGGCCTCGGGGGCGAACACTGAAGCTTTCTTT. Its translation is CASSLASGANTEAFF.